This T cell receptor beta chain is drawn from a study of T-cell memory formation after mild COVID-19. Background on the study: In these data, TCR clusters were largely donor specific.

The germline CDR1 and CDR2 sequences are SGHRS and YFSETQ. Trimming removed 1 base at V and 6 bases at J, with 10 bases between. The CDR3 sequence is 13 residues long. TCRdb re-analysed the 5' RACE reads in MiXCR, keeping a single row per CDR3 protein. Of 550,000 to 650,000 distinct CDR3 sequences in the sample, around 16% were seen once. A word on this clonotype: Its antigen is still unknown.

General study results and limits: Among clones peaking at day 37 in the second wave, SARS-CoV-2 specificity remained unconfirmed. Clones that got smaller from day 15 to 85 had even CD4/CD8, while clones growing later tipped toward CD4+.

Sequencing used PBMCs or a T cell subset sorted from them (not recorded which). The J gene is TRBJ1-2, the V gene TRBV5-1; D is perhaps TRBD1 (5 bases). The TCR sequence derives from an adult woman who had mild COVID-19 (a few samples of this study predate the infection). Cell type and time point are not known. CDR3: CASSLQGAHGYTF. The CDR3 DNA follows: TGCGCCAGCAGCTTGCAGGGAGCCCATGGCTACACCTTC.